This TCR beta chain was captured in a study of cytomegalovirus exposure and HLA in healthy donors. The study, taken as a whole, reports: Cytomegalovirus association was listed for 164 TCR beta chains. Being indistinguishable, some V segments were excluded, TRBV6-2 and TRBV6-3 among them. In a later analysis, parvovirus B19, influenza, CMV and Epstein-Barr virus appeared linked to several top co-occurrence clusters. Later findings reportedly placed an Asian-associated ancestry cluster below the approximately 670-donor mean for N-insertions.

Use of 60 Vbeta and 13 Jbeta primers characterized the PCR. The table came from immunoSEQ multiplex PCR; TCRdb's copy has only in-frame clones and leaves some out. The sample consists of 150,000 to 200,000 clones, around four fifths of them appearing once. Points on this clone: The antigen is not known.

CDR3 length: 15 amino acids. The ends were cut back, 4 bases at V and 9 bases at J, with 21 bases in the middle. Germline V lookup: CDR1 MNHEY, CDR2 SVGAGI. This chain links TRBV6-5 with TRBJ1-2, with TRBD1 as a possible D gene (5 bases). The TCR sequence derives from a young man in good health and CMV-seropositive. Sequencing was performed on PBMCs. CDR3 nucleotide sequence: TGTGCCAGCAGTTTCCTTACAGGACCCCTCGTAAGCTACACCTTC. This translates into CASSFLTGPLVSYTF.